This TCR beta chain was sequenced during a study of T cell repertoires in cytomegalovirus infection. In the study overall: The study used recently identified HLA-C-restricted and well-studied HLA-B-restricted CMV epitopes. Matching HLA type, along with CMV infection, was indicated by public TCR beta signatures.

TCRdb analysed the reads with MiXCR anew, one entry per CDR3 protein. The table records approximately 730,000 distinct CDR3 sequences, around a third of them present only once. The J segment lost 7 bases and the V segment lost 1 base, leaving 9 bases of the junction unmatched. The CDR3 loop spans 16 amino acids. Germline-derived CDR1 and CDR2 are SGHTA and FQGNSA. General study results and limits: Of the TCR beta families, the public ones yielded a cumulative frequency that identified carriers of CMV plus the relevant HLA. Ex vivo, HLA-C-restricted CMV-specific TCR beta clonotypes prevailed over the rest of the response.

This clonotype was recorded at least ten times. Its antigen is unidentified. This clonotype was obtained from a human donor in good health (CMV status not recorded). Some clones in this sample may be carry-over from other donors' samples. This specimen consisted of cultured PBMCs, obtained from culture after CMV antigen stimulation. This chain uses TRBV7-2 with TRBJ1-2; 10 bases are shared with TRBD1. Here the CDR3 DNA reads TGTGCCAGCAGCTTAGTGTCGTGGGACAGGGGTGGTGGCTACACCTTC. Translating gives CASSLVSWDRGGGYTF.